A selection of T cell receptor beta chains follows, all from one sample in a study of blood T cells in healthy people across ages. TCRdb independently ran MiXCR on the 5' RACE reads; one entry per CDR3 protein. This table holds hundreds of thousands of distinct CDR3 sequences, roughly 26% found once. Separately, the same data were catalogued under a study of T cells of mothers and their children.

The sequencing input was blood. The receptors shown here come from a boy aged 10-17 years in good health. Both conserved end residues are part of each CDR3. The D gene is left open where the match is weak. The size field is filled for only some rows; it gives once, few, many or a size class.

d_call	v_call	j_call	clone_size	cdr3_nt	cdr3_aa
TRBD1	TRBV4-1	TRBJ1-3	-	TGCGCCAGCAGCCATCGCGAGGGGGCTGCTGGAAACACCATATATTTT	CASSHREGAAGNTIYF
-	TRBV20-1	TRBJ2-1	-	TGCAGTGCGCCTCCCAGGGTCCATGAGCAGTTCTTC	CSAPPRVHEQFF
-	TRBV27	TRBJ2-7	-	TGTGCCAGCAGTTACCCGGACGGCCAGTACTTC	CASSYPDGQYF
TRBD1	TRBV7-9	TRBJ2-7	-	TGTGCCAGCAGCTTCAGGGGGCGTTACTACGAGCAGTACTTC	CASSFRGRYYEQYF
-	TRBV6-5	TRBJ2-2	-	TGTGCCAGCAGCACTCGGTACACTAACACCGGGGAGCTGTTTTTT	CASSTRYTNTGELFF
TRBD1	TRBV19	TRBJ2-5	-	TGTGCCAGTAGTTCCACGGGGACAGAGGTGCGGACCCAGTACTTC	CASSSTGTEVRTQYF
-	TRBV4-1	TRBJ2-3	few	TGCGCCAGCAGCCAGACTACTAGCACAGATACGCAGTATTTT	CASSQTTSTDTQYF
-	TRBV7-6	TRBJ1-4	-	TGTGCCAGCAGCAGACAGGCATTGAATGAAAAACTGTTTTTT	CASSRQALNEKLFF
-	TRBV7-8	TRBJ2-3	few	TGTGCCAAGGGCCCCCTAGGGACAGATACGCAGTATTTT	CAKGPLGTDTQYF
-	TRBV2	TRBJ2-7	few	TGTGCCAGCAGTGATAACCTCCGGGACGGGAGGTACTTC	CASSDNLRDGRYF
TRBD1	TRBV12-3/TRBV12-4	TRBJ2-1	-	TGTGCCAGCAGGGGGACAGGGGAGCTCAATGAGCAGTTCTTC	CASRGTGELNEQFF
-	TRBV20-1	TRBJ2-6	few	TGCAGTGCTAGAGATCCAAGCTCTGGGGCCAACGTCCTGACTTTC	CSARDPSSGANVLTF
TRBD2	TRBV10-3	TRBJ2-1	-	TGTGCCACCGCTAGCGGCTACGACTACAATGAGCAGTTCTTC	CATASGYDYNEQFF
-	TRBV20-1	TRBJ1-5	-	TGCAGTGCTAGCTGGGGGGGGTCGATGAGCAATCAGCCCCAGCATTTT	CSASWGGSMSNQPQHF
-	TRBV29-1	TRBJ2-4	few	TGCAGCGTTGGATGGGAAGGAGCCAACATTCAGTACTTC	CSVGWEGANIQYF
-	TRBV7-8	TRBJ2-7	-	TGTGCCAGCAGCTTAAATCAGGGGCCATCGTACGAGCAGTACTTC	CASSLNQGPSYEQYF
TRBD1	TRBV11-2	TRBJ2-5	few	TGTGCCAGCAGCCCTACGTGGACAGGGGGGGTATTAACCCAGTACTTC	CASSPTWTGGVLTQYF
TRBD2	TRBV6-6	TRBJ2-5	few	TGTGCCAGCAGTTACTTTGGGACTAGCGGGGAGGAGACCCAGTACTTC	CASSYFGTSGEETQYF
-	TRBV20-1	TRBJ2-1	few	TGCAGTGCCCGAGGAGGGGGCGCCTACAATGAGCAGTTCTTC	CSARGGGAYNEQFF
-	TRBV29-1	TRBJ2-1	few	TGCAGCGCCGAACGCCAGGGCCACAATGAGCAGTTCTTC	CSAERQGHNEQFF
-	TRBV20-1	TRBJ2-7	-	TGCAGTGCTGGAGACAGGTCCTACGAGCAGTACTTC	CSAGDRSYEQYF
-	TRBV2	TRBJ1-5	-	TGTGCCCAGGACCTGGGACGGGACAATCAGCCCCAGCATTTT	CAQDLGRDNQPQHF
-	TRBV29-1	TRBJ1-1	-	TGCAGCGTCGAAGGGGGGGATACTTCTGAAGCTTTCTTT	CSVEGGDTSEAFF
-	TRBV4-1	TRBJ1-2	few	TGCGCCAGCAGCCAAGTGGAGGGGAACGATGGCTACACCTTC	CASSQVEGNDGYTF
-	TRBV20-1	TRBJ1-2	-	TGCAGTGCTAGGGGGGAGGGAGACTATGGCTACACCTTC	CSARGEGDYGYTF
TRBD1	TRBV5-1	TRBJ2-5	-	TGCGCCAGCAGCTTGAACAGGGGGCTTGAGACCCAGTACTTC	CASSLNRGLETQYF
TRBD1	TRBV7-3	TRBJ2-2	once	TGTGCCAGCAGCTTCGGACAGGTTGGCACCGGGGAGCTGTTTTTT	CASSFGQVGTGELFF
-	TRBV5-1	TRBJ2-5	-	TGCGCCAGCAGTTCGGGACTCAGGTACCAAGAGACCCAGTACTTC	CASSSGLRYQETQYF
TRBD1	TRBV6-5	TRBJ1-6	-	TGTGCCAGCAGTTACGGGCCGGGACAGTATAATTCACCCCTCCACTTT	CASSYGPGQYNSPLHF
-	TRBV13	TRBJ1-1	few	TGTGCCAGCAGCTCCGGGGAGACCACTGAAGCTTTCTTT	CASSSGETTEAFF
TRBD2	TRBV20-1	TRBJ2-1	few	TGCAGTGCTAGAGAAAGGAGGCTAGCGGGGTTACGGAATGAGCAGTTCTTC	CSARERRLAGLRNEQFF
-	TRBV10-2	TRBJ2-6	few	TGCGCCAGCATCGCGGACTCTGGGGCCAACGTCCTGACTTTC	CASIADSGANVLTF
-	TRBV29-1	TRBJ2-5	-	TGCAGCGTTGTGTCAGGGACAGAGACCCAGTACTTC	CSVVSGTETQYF
-	TRBV12-3/TRBV12-4	TRBJ2-3	few	TGTGCCAGCAGTTTAGCGGATACGGGGTTAAAAGGAGATACGCAGTATTTT	CASSLADTGLKGDTQYF
-	TRBV28	TRBJ2-4	many	TGTGCCAGCAGTTCTCATGGTAGCAACCAGAACATTCAGTACTTC	CASSSHGSNQNIQYF
-	TRBV9	TRBJ2-7	-	TGTGCCAGCAGCGTAGGGGTAATGGACGGGGGCGAGCAGTACTTC	CASSVGVMDGGEQYF
-	TRBV12-3/TRBV12-4	TRBJ1-1	-	TGTGCCAGCAGTTTATGGGGCGGCATGAACACTGAAGCTTTCTTT	CASSLWGGMNTEAFF
-	TRBV27	TRBJ1-5	few	TGTGCCAGCAGTCCCCGGCCCGGAGGCAATCAGCCCCAGCATTTT	CASSPRPGGNQPQHF
-	TRBV6-6	TRBJ1-2	once	TGTGCCAGCAGTGACGGGACCCTACACAGCTACACCTTC	CASSDGTLHSYTF
TRBD1	TRBV20-1	TRBJ1-2	few	TGCAGTGCTAGAAGGGTTAACAGGGGAGTGGCTAACTATGGCTACACCTTC	CSARRVNRGVANYGYTF
-	TRBV5-1	TRBJ1-1	many	TGCGCCAGCAGCTTGGGGCGTGGGGGCACTGAAGCTTTCTTT	CASSLGRGGTEAFF
-	TRBV12-3/TRBV12-4	TRBJ1-6	few	TGTGCCAGCAGCACACATTCACCCCTCCACTTT	CASSTHSPLHF
-	TRBV15	TRBJ2-7	-	TGTGCCACCAGCAGAGTCTCGCCAGGCTACGAGCAGTACTTC	CATSRVSPGYEQYF
-	TRBV11-2	TRBJ2-2	-	TGTGCCAGCAGCCACATCCGGGGCCCAAACACCGGGGAGCTGTTTTTT	CASSHIRGPNTGELFF
TRBD1	TRBV12-3/TRBV12-4	TRBJ1-6	-	TGTGCCAGCAGTTCCAGGGGGCGCGGGGGTTCACCCCTCCACTTT	CASSSRGRGGSPLHF
-	TRBV12-3/TRBV12-4	TRBJ2-7	few	TGTGCCAGCAGTTTATTGGGCCCCTACGAGCAGTACTTC	CASSLLGPYEQYF
-	TRBV27	TRBJ1-1	few	TGTGCCAGCAGAGAGGGCAGCCTGAACACTGAAGCTTTCTTT	CASREGSLNTEAFF
-	TRBV7-9	TRBJ2-7	-	TGTGCCAGCAGCGCCTCAGAGGTACTCTCCTACGAGCAGTACTTC	CASSASEVLSYEQYF
-	TRBV5-8	TRBJ2-7	-	TGTGCCAGCAGCTCCGGGACCAGGCTGGGGTCCTACGAGCAGTACTTC	CASSSGTRLGSYEQYF